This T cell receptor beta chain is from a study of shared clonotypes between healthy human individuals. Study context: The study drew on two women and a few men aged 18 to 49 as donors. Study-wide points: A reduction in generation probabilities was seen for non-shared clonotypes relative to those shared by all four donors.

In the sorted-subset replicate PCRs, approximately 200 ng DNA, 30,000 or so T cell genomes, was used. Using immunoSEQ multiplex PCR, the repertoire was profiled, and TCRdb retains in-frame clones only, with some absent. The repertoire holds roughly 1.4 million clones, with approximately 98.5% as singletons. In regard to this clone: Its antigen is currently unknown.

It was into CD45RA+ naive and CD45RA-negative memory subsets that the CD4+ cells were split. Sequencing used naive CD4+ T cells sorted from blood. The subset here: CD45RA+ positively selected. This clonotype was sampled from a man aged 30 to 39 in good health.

This CDR3 reads CASSAGTGVTTNEKLFF. The CDR3 coding sequence is TGTGCCAGCAGCGCCGGGACAGGGGTTACAACTAATGAAAAACTGTTTTTT. This sequence joins TRBV9 and TRBJ1-4; TRBD1 agrees at 10 bases. The CDR3 totals 17 residues. Trimming cost V 3 bases and J 0 bases; bases outside gene matches: 5. CDR1 is SGDLS and CDR2 is YYNGEE in the germline V gene.